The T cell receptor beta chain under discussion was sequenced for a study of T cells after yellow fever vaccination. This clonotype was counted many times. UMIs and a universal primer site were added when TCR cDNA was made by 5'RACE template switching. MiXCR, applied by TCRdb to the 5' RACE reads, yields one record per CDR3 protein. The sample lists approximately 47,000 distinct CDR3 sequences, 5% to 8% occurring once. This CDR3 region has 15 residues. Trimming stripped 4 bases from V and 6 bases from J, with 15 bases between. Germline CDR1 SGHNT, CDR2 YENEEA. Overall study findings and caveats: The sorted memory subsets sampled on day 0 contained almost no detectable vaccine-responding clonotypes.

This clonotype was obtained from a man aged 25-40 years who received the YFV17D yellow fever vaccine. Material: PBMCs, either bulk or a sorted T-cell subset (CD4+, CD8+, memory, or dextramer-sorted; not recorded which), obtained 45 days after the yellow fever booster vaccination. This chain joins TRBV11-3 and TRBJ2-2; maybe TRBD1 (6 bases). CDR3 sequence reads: CASSSGYRVPGELFF. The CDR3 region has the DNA TGTGCCAGCAGCTCCGGATACAGGGTGCCCGGGGAGCTGTTTTTT. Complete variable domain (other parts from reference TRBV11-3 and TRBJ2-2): EAGVVQSPRYKIIEKKQPVAFWCNPISGHNTLYWYLQNLGQGPELLIRYENEEAVDDSQLPKDRFSAERLKGVDSTLKIQPAELGDSAVYLCASSSGYRVPGELFFGEGSRLTVL.